What follows are 18 T cell receptor beta chains derived from one specimen sequenced in a study of control samples from healthy donors and cancer patients. TCRdb keeps only in-frame clones here, not all; method: immunoSEQ multiplex PCR. This table has around 130,000 clones, roughly 89% appearing once. The sequenced sample was PBMCs. The source of these receptors is a man aged 45-60 years with head and neck cancer.

The chain has TRBV30 and TRBJ2-7; 7 bases map to TRBD2. Germline V gene lookup returns CDR1 GTSNPN and CDR2 SVGIG (reference sequence). This CDR3 comprises 14 residues. Losses at the gene ends were 2 bases for V and 2 bases for J; bases not matched to a gene: 6. This chain's CDR3 is CAWSPGTTTYEQYF. Here the CDR3 DNA reads TGTGCCTGGAGTCCCGGGACTACGACCTACGAGCAGTACTTC.

The rearrangement joins TRBV28 to TRBJ2-7, with TRBD1 matching over 10 bases. The germline V gene encodes CDR1 MDHEN and CDR2 SYDVKM. This CDR3 is 12 amino acids long. V shed 8 bases and J 3 bases; nucleotides not matched to a gene: 1. The CDR3 DNA follows: TGTGCCAGCGGGACAGGGGACTACGAGCAGTACTTC. This sequence encodes CASGTGDYEQYF.

This clone has just a few counts. This sequence joins TRBV19 and TRBJ2-5; TRBD2 matches at 11 bases. With V trimmed by 3 bases and J by 1 base, 13 bases remained unmatched. Germline V lookup: CDR1 LNHDA, CDR2 SQIVND (reference sequence). The CDR3 covers 19 residues. The CDR3: CASSMALRLAGFPQETQYF. Written as DNA, the CDR3 is TGTGCCAGTAGTATGGCCCTCAGACTAGCGGGATTTCCCCAAGAGACCCAGTACTTC.

The rearrangement links TRBV6-5 to TRBJ1-2, with D maybe TRBD1 (5 bases). The CDR3 runs 14 residues. The V gene's germline CDR1 is MNHEY and CDR2 SVGAGI. V dropped 4 bases and J dropped 5 bases, with 14 bases sitting between them. The CDR3 coding sequence is TGTGCCAGCAGTTCCCAGGGAGGGAAGTATGGCTACACCTTC. Encoded protein: CASSSQGGKYGYTF.

In this sample, this clone turned up once. The chain is built from TRBV28 and TRBJ2-3; D possibly corresponds to TRBD1 (5 bases). Between the trimmed V and J ends, which lost 7 bases and 0 bases, there was a span of 8 bases. The CDR3 runs 13 residues. Germline V gene sequence: CDR1 MDHEN, CDR2 SYDVKM. CDR3 protein: CASKDTSTDTQYF. The CDR3 nucleotides are TGTGCCAGCAAGGACACTAGCACAGATACGCAGTATTTT.

J is TRBJ2-3 and V is TRBV4-2; TRBD1 matches at 7 bases. J gave up 6 bases and V 1 base, and 10 bases lay outside the gene matches. CDR1 is LGHNA and CDR2 is YNFKEQ in the germline V gene. This CDR3 is 16 amino acids long. CDR3 residues: CASSQGTGGPPDTQYF. The DNA of the CDR3 is TGTGCCAGCAGCCAAGGGACAGGAGGTCCCCCGGATACGCAGTATTTT.

The V gene is TRBV10-2, the J gene TRBJ2-1, with 7 nucleotides matching TRBD1. Germline values: CDR1 WSHSY, CDR2 SAAADI. The V segment lost 4 bases and the J segment 7 bases; nucleotides outside the gene matches: 10. The CDR3 loop spans 15 amino acids. The CDR3 sequence is CASSGTGLRGNEQFF. In DNA form, the CDR3 reads TGCGCCAGCAGTGGGACAGGCCTACGGGGAAATGAGCAGTTCTTC.

This chain uses TRBV11-3 with TRBJ1-1; 7 positions agree with TRBD1. The V segment lost 4 bases and the J segment 1 base; nucleotides outside the gene matches: 6. The CDR3 loop spans 15 amino acids. Per the germline V gene, CDR1 is SGHNT and CDR2 is YENEEA. Here the CDR3 DNA reads TGTGCCAGCAGCTCCGGCAGGGGGGCGAACACTGAAGCTTTCTTT. This encodes CASSSGRGANTEAFF.

This clone has a handful of counts. This chain connects TRBV4-2 to TRBJ1-1; 9 bases are a match to TRBD1. CDR1 is LGHNA and CDR2 is YNFKEQ in the germline V gene. The CDR3 extends over 18 amino acids. Trimming at V came to 1 base and at J to 5 bases, leaving 14 bases not matched to a gene. This chain's CDR3 is CASSQVSFPGQGGTEAFF. The CDR3 bases are TGTGCCAGCAGCCAAGTTTCCTTTCCGGGACAGGGAGGTACTGAAGCTTTCTTT.

The rearrangement links TRBV9 to TRBJ2-1, with 7 nucleotides matching TRBD2. CDR1 is SGDLS, CDR2 YYNGEE, per germline. After removal of 3 bases from V and 6 bases from J, the junction contained 6 bases not matched to a gene. The CDR3 runs to 14 residues. The CDR3 loop is CASSEGLNINEQFF. In DNA form, the CDR3 reads TGTGCCAGCAGCGAGGGACTAAATATCAATGAGCAGTTCTTC.

CDR3 loop: CASSEFGGAGNTGELFF. CDR3 bases: TGTGCCAGCAGTGAATTCGGGGGCGCGGGGAACACCGGGGAGCTGTTTTTT. V and J are TRBV2 and TRBJ2-2; D may correspond to TRBD1 or TRBD2 (6 bases each). Trimming removed 2 bases at V and 1 base at J, with 14 bases between. This CDR3 region has 17 residues. Germline CDR1 is SNHLY and CDR2 is FYNNEI. Combining the CDR3 with reference TRBV2 and TRBJ2-2 gives the whole variable domain EPEVTQTPSHQVTQMGQEVILRCVPISNHLYFYWYRQILGQKVEFLVSFYNNEISEKSEIFDDQFSVERPDGSNFTLKIRSTKLEDSAMYFCASSEFGGAGNTGELFFGEGSRLTVL.

V and J are TRBV29-1 and TRBJ2-1; tentatively, D is TRBD2 (5 bases). This CDR3 spans 14 amino acids. Trimming took 5 bases from V and 0 from J, leaving 11 bases between them. CDR1 and CDR2 from the germline V gene are SQVTM and ANQGSEA. In DNA, the CDR3 is TGCAGCGTTTGTGGGAGTAGCTCCTACAATGAGCAGTTCTTC. Translation: CSVCGSSSYNEQFF.

The rearrangement links TRBV7-9 to TRBJ1-1; D unresolved. Trimming took 1 base from V and 2 from J, leaving 11 bases between them. This CDR3 has 15 amino acids. The germline V gene encodes CDR1 SEHNR and CDR2 FQNEAQ (reference sequence). In DNA, the CDR3 is TGTGCCAGCAGCTTAGAACTACACTTAAACACTGAAGCTTTCTTT. The encoded protein is CASSLELHLNTEAFF. The entire variable domain, with the rest obtained from reference TRBV7-9 and TRBJ1-1, is as follows: DTGVSQNPRHKITKRGQNVTFRCDPISEHNRLYWYRQTLGQGPEFLTYFQNEAQLEKSRLLSDRFSAERPKGSFSTLEIQRTEQGDSAMYLCASSLELHLNTEAFFGQGTRLTVV.

This clone has only a few counts. The chain has TRBV7-9 and TRBJ1-2, with TRBD1 matching 9 bases. CDR3 length: 14 amino acids. CDR1 is SEHNR, CDR2 FQNEAQ, per germline (reference sequence). J was trimmed by 2 bases and V by 5 bases; bases with no gene match: 3. The CDR3: CASSPGQGNYGYTF. DNA for the CDR3: TGTGCCAGCAGCCCGGGACAGGGAAACTATGGCTACACCTTC.

The rearrangement links TRBV7-6 to TRBJ1-3; a possible D gene is TRBD1 (5 bases). The V gene lost 2 bases and the J gene lost 2 bases, with 13 bases spanning the gap. Germline V CDR1 and CDR2: SGHVS, FNYEAQ. This CDR3 is 16 amino acids long. The CDR3 region has the DNA TGTGCCAGCAGCTTAACCGGGGGTAACACTGGAAACACCATATATTTT. It yields the protein CASSLTGGNTGNTIYF.

The rearrangement links TRBV21-1 to TRBJ1-6; the table assigns TRBD1, which was not confirmed against the DNA. TRBV21-1 is classified as a pseudogene. CDR3 length: 16 amino acids. The CDR3 DNA sequence: TGTGCCAGCAGCAAAGAAGTCTGGGAAGGGGGTTCACCCCTCCACTTT. It yields the protein CASSKEVWEGGSPLHF.

This chain joins TRBV7-6 and TRBJ2-1; 7 nucleotides match TRBD2. The CDR3 totals 14 residues. Per germline, CDR1 SGHVS and CDR2 FNYEAQ. Trimming removed 5 bases from V and 9 bases from J; junction bases left unmatched: 10. CDR3 amino acids: CASSALTSWSEQFF. The CDR3 DNA reads TGTGCCAGCAGCGCGCTGACTAGCTGGAGTGAGCAGTTCTTC.

This chain links TRBV9 with TRBJ2-1; D may be TRBD1 (7 bases). This CDR3 spans 14 amino acids. V gave up 4 bases and J gave up 4 bases, with 12 bases separating them. Germline CDR1 is SGDLS and CDR2 is YYNGEE. The CDR3 protein is CASSSQGGYNEQFF. In DNA, the CDR3 is TGTGCCAGCAGCTCCCAGGGGGGTTACAATGAGCAGTTCTTC.